The TCR beta chain described here comes from a study of blood T cell repertoires in COVID-19. Study-level background: Donors in the United States, Italy and Spain gave samples during acute or convalescent COVID-19. The cDNA or gDNA used as material had been derived from T cells, B-cell-depleted T cells, or PBMCs.

Losses at the gene ends were 6 bases for V and 9 bases for J; bases not matched to a gene: 3. Germline values: CDR1 SNHLY, CDR2 FYNNEI. The CDR3 loop spans 13 amino acids. Methods used by the authors: Estimation of nucleated cell counts relied on the amplification of reference gene primers. Assay used: immunoSEQ multiplex PCR; TCRdb lists only in-frame clones, some missing. D and trimming were read from the DNA, whereas the V and J calls and clone size are those reported in that table. The sample carries roughly 110,000 clones, more than 65% recorded once. The clonotype comes from a man aged 50-59 years with acute or convalescent COVID-19. Sequencing was performed on peripheral blood. V is TRBV2 and J is TRBJ2-1; 12 nucleotides line up with TRBD2. The CDR3 loop is CASRRTSGAEQFF. The CDR3 region has the DNA TGTGCCAGCAGACGGACTAGCGGGGCTGAGCAGTTCTTC.